The 24 T cell receptor beta chains below come from one sample, sequenced in a study of sequential checkpoint blockade in melanoma. The table came from immunoSEQ multiplex PCR; TCRdb's copy has only in-frame clones and leaves some out. The sample shows approximately 21,000 clones, around 75% of them seen only once. Noted treatment: randomized to nivolumab then ipilimumab (arm A) or the reverse (arm B). The sample here was CD8+ T cells sorted from blood (inferred from file names), taken from a patient given nivolumab and ipilimumab in sequence. These receptors all come from a human donor with melanoma.

The CDR3 bases are TGTGCCAGCAGCTTAGCCCTAGAGCCCAATCAGCCCCAGCATTTT. As protein: CASSLALEPNQPQHF. V is TRBV7-9 and J is TRBJ1-5; no reliable D call. This CDR3 is built from 15 residues. Germline V lookup: CDR1 SEHNR, CDR2 FQNEAQ (reference sequence). With 0 bases removed from V and 3 bases from J, the gap between germline ends came to 9 bases.

The chain carries TRBV27 and TRBJ1-1, with D unresolved. Trimming stripped 6 bases from V and 0 bases from J, with 11 bases between. CDR1 is MNHEY and CDR2 is SMNVEV in the germline V gene (reference sequence). This CDR3 contains 14 residues. The DNA of the CDR3 is TGTGCCAGCAGAGCAGGATCCATGAACACTGAAGCTTTCTTT. Translation gives CASRAGSMNTEAFF.

This clone was seen only once. The V call is TRBV28, the J call TRBJ1-1; 9 bases match TRBD1. V lost 5 bases and J lost 3; bases outside the gene matches: 1. Germline loops: CDR1 MDHEN, CDR2 SYDVKM. The CDR3 extends over 13 amino acids. The CDR3, as DNA: TGTGCCAGCAGTCGGACAGGGGACACTGAAGCTTTCTTT. As protein: CASSRTGDTEAFF.

The V gene is TRBV5-1, the J gene TRBJ2-7; 8 bases map to TRBD1. The germline gives CDR1 SGHRS, CDR2 YFSETQ. The J segment lost 3 bases and the V segment lost 0 bases, leaving 5 bases of the junction unmatched. The CDR3 is 15 amino acids. The CDR3 sequence is CASSLATGTGYEQYF. CDR3 nucleotide sequence: TGCGCCAGCAGCTTGGCCACCGGGACAGGCTACGAGCAGTACTTC.

The chain couples TRBV28 to TRBJ2-5, with TRBD2 as a possible D gene (6 bases). The J call is in doubt because the DNA end fits TRBJ2-7 better. CDR3 length: 14 amino acids. Per the germline V gene, CDR1 is MDHEN and CDR2 is SYDVKM. CDR3 residues: CASSLAGPGYEQYF. The CDR3 coding sequence is TGTGCCAGCAGTTTAGCGGGACCGGGCTACGAGCAGTACTTC.

The chain is built from TRBV2 and TRBJ1-2, with TRBD1 as a possible D gene (6 bases). The CDR3 length is 14 residues. V was clipped by 6 bases and J by 5 bases, with 16 bases between them. Germline values: CDR1 SNHLY, CDR2 FYNNEI. The CDR3 is CASRSTGGPYGYTF. The CDR3 region has the DNA TGTGCCAGCAGGTCCACCGGGGGGCCGTATGGCTACACCTTC.

The CDR3 region has the DNA TGTGCCAGTAGTATAGGGACTAGCGGAACCTACGAGCAGTACTTC. It specifies CASSIGTSGTYEQYF. The chain links TRBV19 to TRBJ2-7, with 10 bases that match TRBD2. CDR1 is LNHDA and CDR2 is SQIVND in the germline V gene (reference sequence). The CDR3 covers 15 residues. V dropped 1 base and J dropped 2; count of bases not matched to a gene: 2.

This clone came up once. The V and J genes are TRBV2 and TRBJ2-7, with D possibly TRBD2 on 7 matching bases. V was clipped by 6 bases and J by 0 bases, with 15 bases between them. This CDR3 has 15 residues. Per the germline V gene, CDR1 is SNHLY and CDR2 is FYNNEI. The CDR3 DNA sequence: TGTGCCAGCAGGGGGGGGGCAGGGAGCTCCTACGAGCAGTACTTC. As protein: CASRGGAGSSYEQYF.

The chain joins TRBV16 to TRBJ2-7, with TRBD1 as a possible D gene (5 bases). The length of the CDR3 is 15 residues. V was trimmed by 6 bases and J by 0 bases, leaving 15 bases between them. In germline, CDR1 is KGHSY, CDR2 FQNENV. The CDR3 sequence is CASSQDSASSYEQYF. CDR3 DNA sequence: TGTGCCAGCAGTCAAGACAGCGCGAGCTCCTACGAGCAGTACTTC. Using reference TRBV16 and TRBJ2-7 for the parts outside the CDR3, the full variable domain is GEEVAQTPKHLVRGEGQKAKLYCAPIKGHSYVFWYQQVLKNEFKFLISFQNENVFDETGMPKERFSAKCLPNSPCSLEIQATKLEDSAVYFCASSQDSASSYEQYFGPGTRLTVT.

J is TRBJ2-7 and V is TRBV5-6; maybe TRBD2 (6 bases). Germline CDR1 SGHDT, CDR2 YYEEEE. The CDR3 is made up of 16 amino acids. Trimming shortened V by 0 bases and J by 7 bases, and 20 bases separated the two germline ends. The CDR3 DNA sequence: TGTGCCAGCAGCTTGGCGGAGGGGAAGGAATTTTTGGAGCAGTACTTC. Its protein product is CASSLAEGKEFLEQYF. Together with reference TRBV5-6 and TRBJ2-7, the CDR3 gives the full variable domain: DAGVTQSPTHLIKTRGQQVTLRCSPKSGHDTVSWYQQALGQGPQFIFQYYEEEERQRGNFPDRFSGHQFPNYSSELNVNALLLGDSALYLCASSLAEGKEFLEQYFGPGTRLTVT.

The gene calls are TRBV27 and TRBJ2-7; weak D call: TRBD1 (5 bases). V was trimmed by 0 bases and J by 2 bases, leaving 11 bases between them. Germline CDR1 and CDR2: MNHEY and SMNVEV (reference sequence). The CDR3 is made up of 15 amino acids. CDR3 nucleotides: TGTGCCAGCAGTTTATCGCCAGGGAACGCCTACGAGCAGTACTTC. The encoded protein is CASSLSPGNAYEQYF.

As to this clone: A junction boundary mismatches the germline segment, possibly from a read error. The chain is built from TRBV6-1 and TRBJ1-4, with D hard to call. There are 13 residues in the CDR3. In germline, CDR1 is MNHNS, CDR2 SASEGT. CDR3 nucleotides: TGCGCCAGCACCGCGCATTTAAATGAAAAACTGTTTTTT. This sequence encodes CASTAHLNEKLFF.

The chain recombines TRBV5-4 with TRBJ2-7, with 9 nucleotides matching TRBD1. There are 14 residues in the CDR3. Trimming cost V 4 bases and J 5 bases; bases outside gene matches: 7. Germline CDR1 SGHNT, CDR2 YYREEE (reference sequence). This chain's CDR3 is CASSAWDRDHEQYF. The CDR3 nucleotides are TGTGCCAGCAGCGCCTGGGACAGGGACCACGAGCAGTACTTC.

This clone has a single count. The V call is TRBV30, the J call TRBJ2-7; the D gene is possibly TRBD1 (5 bases). With 0 bases removed from V and 4 bases from J, the gap between germline ends came to 10 bases. The CDR3 consists of 13 residues. CDR1 and CDR2 from the germline V gene are GTSNPN and SVGIG (reference sequence). The CDR3 DNA sequence: TGTGCCTGGAGTGTTGGGGCAGGGTACGAGCAGTACTTC. The encoded protein is CAWSVGAGYEQYF.

This clone was found once. The chain links TRBV5-8 to TRBJ2-7; unclear D gene. The CDR3 length is 13 residues. Trimming removed 4 bases from V and 3 bases from J, with 11 bases in between. From germline, CDR1 is SGHTS and CDR2 YDEGEE. The CDR3 region is CASSVSTGYEQYF. CDR3 bases: TGTGCCAGCAGCGTCTCAACGGGCTACGAGCAGTACTTC.

The V call is TRBV6-1, the J call TRBJ1-2; D gene unclear. This CDR3 is built from 14 residues. Trimming cost V 2 bases and J 0 bases, with 7 bases left between them. Germline CDR1 reads MNHNS; CDR2 reads SASEGT. Here the CDR3 DNA reads TGTGCCAGCAGTGAAATGGACTCTAACTATGGCTACACCTTC. This translates into CASSEMDSNYGYTF.

This chain connects TRBV4-1 to TRBJ2-7, with D unresolved. V was cut by 1 base and J by 0 bases, with 7 bases left in between. Germline V gene sequence: CDR1 MGHRA, CDR2 YSYEKL. CDR3 length: 14 amino acids. CDR3 residues: CASSQATGSYEQYF. CDR3 DNA sequence: TGCGCCAGCAGCCAAGCGACGGGCTCCTACGAGCAGTACTTC.

The chain joins TRBV28 to TRBJ2-7; TRBD2 is a possible D gene (6 bases). CDR3 size: 12 residues. Germline V gene data show CDR1 as MDHEN and CDR2 as SYDVKM. The V and J ends lost 2 bases and 7 bases respectively, with 9 bases between them. CDR3 sequence: CASSLLGREQYF. The CDR3 DNA follows: TGTGCCAGCAGTTTACTGGGGAGGGAGCAGTACTTC.

CDR3 nucleotides: TGTGCCAGCAGACAGGGCAATCAGCCCCAGCATTTT. This encodes CASRQGNQPQHF. The chain links TRBV27 to TRBJ1-5, with D possibly being TRBD1 (5 bases). Germline V lookup: CDR1 MNHEY, CDR2 SMNVEV (reference sequence). This CDR3 comprises 12 residues. V was clipped by 6 bases and J by 2 bases, with 5 bases between them.

This chain joins TRBV9 and TRBJ1-1; 7 bases map to TRBD1. With V trimmed by 4 bases and J by 1 base, 4 bases remained unmatched. This CDR3 region has 14 residues. Per the germline V gene, CDR1 is SGDLS and CDR2 is YYNGEE. The CDR3 here is CASSLGTANTEAFF. The CDR3 DNA follows: TGTGCCAGCAGCCTGGGGACAGCGAACACTGAAGCTTTCTTT.

The chain recombines TRBV7-9 with TRBJ1-2; 7 nucleotides match TRBD1. The ends lost 7 bases at V and 3 bases at J; junction bases unmatched: 11. Germline lookup yields CDR1 SEHNR and CDR2 FQNEAQ (reference sequence). The CDR3 has 15 amino acids. The CDR3 is CASNSAGTDYYGYTF. The CDR3 nucleotides read TGTGCCAGCAACTCAGCCGGGACAGACTACTATGGCTACACCTTC.

V gene TRBV6-5 combines with J gene TRBJ1-2, with 9 bases lining up with TRBD1. The CDR3 consists of 15 residues. V was clipped by 5 bases and J by 6 bases; unmatched bases: 10. Germline V CDR1 and CDR2: MNHEY, SVGAGI. CDR3 loop: CASSGRDREWDGYTF. CDR3 DNA: TGTGCCAGCAGTGGGAGGGACAGGGAGTGGGATGGCTACACCTTC.

This clone was seen a handful of times. V usage is TRBV7-9 and J usage is TRBJ2-7; the match to TRBD2 covers 12 bases. The CDR3 runs 17 residues. V shed 1 base, J shed 4 bases, and the junction held 8 bases outside the gene matches. CDR1 and CDR2 (germline): SEHNR, FQNEAQ (reference sequence). The CDR3 nucleotides are TGTGCCAGCAGCTTAGTTTCCACTAGCGGGAGGATATACGAGCAGTACTTC. It is translated as CASSLVSTSGRIYEQYF.

This clone was found a few times. The chain has TRBV19 and TRBJ2-5; 13 bases align to TRBD2. Germline lookup yields CDR1 LNHDA and CDR2 SQIVND (reference sequence). This CDR3 region has 15 residues. With V trimmed by 6 bases and J by 5 bases, 6 bases remained unmatched. The CDR3 nucleotides read TGTGCCAGTAGCAGGACTAGCGGGAGCTTGGAGACCCAGTACTTC. Protein sequence: CASSRTSGSLETQYF.